These 14 T cell receptor beta chains were all obtained from the same sample, sequenced in a study of cytomegalovirus exposure and HLA in healthy donors. The PCR had 60 Vbeta and 13 Jbeta primers. Libraries were prepared by immunoSEQ multiplex PCR; TCRdb keeps only in-frame clonotypes and omits some of them. The table records under 120,000 clones, roughly 71% of them present only once. The specimen was PBMCs. The receptors stem from a middle-aged man in good health and CMV-seropositive.

The chain joins TRBV29-1 to TRBJ2-1; no definite D call. The CDR3 has 12 residues. Trimming stripped 4 bases from V and 6 bases from J, with 10 bases between. Per germline, CDR1 SQVTM and CDR2 ANQGSEA. The CDR3 here is CSVARVGNEQFF. For the CDR3, the DNA is TGCAGCGTTGCTAGAGTAGGCAATGAGCAGTTCTTC.

Only one count was recorded for this clone. The V gene is TRBV5-8, the J gene TRBJ2-2, with TRBD2 as a possible D gene (6 bases). CDR1 is SGHTS and CDR2 is YDEGEE in the germline V gene. V gave up 5 bases and J gave up 3 bases, with 14 bases separating them. The CDR3 spans 15 residues. The CDR3 coding sequence is TGTGCCAGCAGTTGGAGGGGTCAATACACCGGGGAGCTGTTTTTT. The encoded protein is CASSWRGQYTGELFF.

This sequence joins TRBV7-2 and TRBJ1-4; 9 bases map to TRBD1. Germline V lookup: CDR1 SGHTA, CDR2 FQGNSA. The trim removed 5 bases at V and 8 bases at J, leaving 12 bases unmatched. This CDR3 region has 16 residues. The CDR3 DNA reads as TGTGCCAGCAGCCCCCTAACCGGGACAGGGTTCGAAAAACTGTTTTTT. The encoded protein is CASSPLTGTGFEKLFF. The whole variable domain, remainder taken from reference TRBV7-2 and TRBJ1-4, is GAGVSQSPSNKVTEKGKDVELRCDPISGHTALYWYRQSLGQGLEFLIYFQGNSAPDKSGLPSDRFSAERTGGSVSTLTIQRTQQEDSAVYLCASSPLTGTGFEKLFFGSGTQLSVL.

This clone is a singleton in its sample. The V call is TRBV13, the J call TRBJ1-1; TRBD1 aligns across 7 bases. CDR1 and CDR2 (germline): PRHDT, FYEKMQ (reference sequence). CDR3 length: 14 amino acids. V gave up 2 bases and J gave up 4 bases; unmatched junction bases: 4. Written as DNA, the CDR3 is TGTGCCAGCAGCTTAAGAGGGGGCGGCACTGAAGCTTTCTTT. The encoded protein is CASSLRGGGTEAFF. Full variable domain (remainder filled in from reference TRBV13 and TRBJ1-1): AAGVIQSPRHLIKEKRETATLKCYPIPRHDTVYWYQQGPGQDPQFLISFYEKMQSDKGSIPDRFSAQQFSDYHSELNMSSLELGDSALYFCASSLRGGGTEAFFGQGTRLTVV.

The V and J genes are TRBV6-5 and TRBJ1-3; 8 nucleotides agree with TRBD1. V was clipped by 7 bases and J by 0 bases; unmatched bases: 2. The CDR3 is made up of 14 amino acids. Germline V lookup: CDR1 MNHEY, CDR2 SVGAGI. The CDR3, as DNA: TGTGCCAGCATCGACAGGGGCTCTGGAAACACCATATATTTT. This codes for CASIDRGSGNTIYF.

This chain connects TRBV11-2 to TRBJ2-7; 10 nucleotides align to TRBD1. V dropped 5 bases and J dropped 5; count of bases not matched to a gene: 9. Germline V gene lookup returns CDR1 SGHAT and CDR2 FQNNGV. The CDR3 loop spans 15 amino acids. The CDR3 region has the DNA TGTGCCAGCAGCCCAGGGACAGGGGTCAGCCACGAGCAGTACTTC. Its protein product is CASSPGTGVSHEQYF.

CDR3 in amino acids: CASSQSLRLPYNEQFF. In DNA, the CDR3 is TGCGCCAGCAGCCAGTCCCTCAGGCTACCTTACAATGAGCAGTTCTTC. The rearrangement joins TRBV4-3 to TRBJ2-1; no clear D gene. Germline CDR1 reads LGHNA; CDR2 reads YSLEER. V was clipped by 3 bases and J by 4 bases, with 16 bases between them. The CDR3 spans 16 residues.

The chain joins TRBV10-3 to TRBJ1-2; 8 bases align to TRBD1. CDR1 is ENHRY, CDR2 SYGVKD, per germline. There are 16 residues in the CDR3. V was pared by 2 bases and J by 3 bases, with 8 bases of the junction left unmatched. The CDR3 loop is CAISETPGGRDYGYTF. In DNA, the CDR3 is TGTGCCATCAGTGAGACGCCAGGGGGCAGGGACTATGGCTACACCTTC.

V is TRBV7-2 and J is TRBJ2-5; 7 bases align to TRBD1. The V gene end was trimmed by 4 bases and the J gene end by 4 bases; junction bases not matched to a gene: 3. The CDR3 totals 13 residues. Germline V gene data show CDR1 as SGHTA and CDR2 as FQGNSA. CDR3 bases: TGTGCCAGCAGCTCCGACAGGGCAGAGACCCAGTACTTC. Protein: CASSSDRAETQYF.

On this clone itself: The sample has other DNA sequences that encode this CDR3 too. The chain carries TRBV7-2 and TRBJ2-7, with TRBD1 matching over 10 bases. Trimming took 3 bases from V and 4 from J; bases not matched to a gene: 3. The CDR3 sequence is 14 residues long. Germline V gene lookup returns CDR1 SGHTA and CDR2 FQGNSA. CDR3 nucleotide sequence: TGTGCCAGCAGCTTGGGACAGGGGACTTACGAGCAGTACTTC. Translation gives CASSLGQGTYEQYF.

The CDR3 is CASRDGAGLQETQYF. As DNA, the CDR3 is TGTGCCAGCAGGGACGGAGCGGGATTACAAGAGACCCAGTACTTC. V is TRBV28 and J is TRBJ2-5; 7 nucleotides align to TRBD2. This CDR3 region has 15 residues. V lost 6 bases to trimming and J lost 2 bases; unmatched junction nucleotides: 9. Germline V gene data show CDR1 as MDHEN and CDR2 as SYDVKM.

V and J are TRBV19 and TRBJ2-7, with D possibly being TRBD2 (5 bases). The ends were cut back, 8 bases at V and 4 bases at J, with 9 bases in the middle. Germline CDR1 reads LNHDA; CDR2 reads SQIVND (reference sequence). The CDR3 length is 11 residues. For the CDR3, the DNA is TGTGCCAGTGGCGGACTGTACGAGCAGTACTTC. Its protein product is CASGGLYEQYF. Full variable domain (missing parts from reference TRBV19 and TRBJ2-7): DGGITQSPKYLFRKEGQNVTLSCEQNLNHDAMYWYRQDPGQGLRLIYYSQIVNDFQKGDIAEGYSVSREKKESFPLTVTSAQKNPTAFYLCASGGLYEQYFGPGTRLTVT.

The V gene is TRBV19, the J gene TRBJ1-2; D might be TRBD1 (5 bases). Germline loops: CDR1 LNHDA, CDR2 SQIVND (reference sequence). Trimming removed 3 bases from V and 8 bases from J, with 13 bases in between. This CDR3 region has 13 residues. The CDR3 nucleotides read TGTGCCAGTAGTATTGGGCAGGGTGGCGGCTACACCTTC. Translated, it gives CASSIGQGGGYTF.

The chain is built from TRBV2 and TRBJ2-7, with D maybe TRBD2 (6 bases). This CDR3 is 13 amino acids long. CDR1 is SNHLY, CDR2 FYNNEI, per germline. The V end lost 8 bases, the J end lost 0 bases, and 11 bases lay between the germline ends. CDR3 nucleotides: TGTGCCAGCCTAGGGGACTCCTCCTACGAGCAGTACTTC. Protein sequence: CASLGDSSYEQYF.